The clone carrying this TCR beta chain was seen a few times. This entry belongs to a study of T-cell reconstitution after alpha-beta-depleted transplantation in children. Preparing the TCRbeta library involved the use of unique molecular identifiers. TCRdb processed the PCR reads anew with MiXCR; each CDR3 protein has one entry. The profile shows 200,000 to 250,000 distinct CDR3 sequences, roughly 10% of them singletons. Germline CDR1 SGHNT, CDR2 YENEEA. The CDR3 spans 15 residues. Trimming cost V 1 base and J 2 bases, with 11 bases left between them. The material was PBMCs from the stem cell graft donor, obtained from the stem cell graft. The chain couples TRBV11-3 to TRBJ2-5; D is perhaps TRBD1 (6 bases). The sequence came from a human donor who donated a stem cell graft to a child with acute lymphoblastic leukemia. CDR3 sequence: CASSLGQEEQETQYF. CDR3 sequence (DNA): TGTGCCAGCAGCTTAGGACAGGAGGAACAAGAGACCCAGTACTTC.